This T cell receptor (beta chain) was captured in a study of T cell repertoires in cytomegalovirus infection. This CDR3 spans 13 amino acids. Germline-derived CDR1 and CDR2 are DFQATT and SNEGSKA (reference sequence). V was cut by 5 bases and J by 10 bases, with 15 bases left in between. With regard to this clonotype: Its cognate antigen is unknown.

TCRdb re-called the reads with MiXCR, one entry per CDR3 protein. The sample consists of 84,000 or so distinct CDR3 sequences, more than 40% of them appearing once. The rearrangement links TRBV20-1 to TRBJ1-6, with D hard to call. This TCR derives from a human donor in good health (CMV status not recorded). Some clones in this sample may be carry-over from other donors' samples. The sequencing here drew on CD8+ T cells from cultured PBMCs, taken from culture after CMV antigen stimulation. CDR3: CSAHSRTGSPLHF. Written as DNA, the CDR3 is TGCAGTGCTCACTCTCGTACCGGCTCACCCCTCCACTTT.